This T cell receptor beta chain is drawn from a study of blood T cell repertoires in COVID-19. The V gene's germline CDR1 is SGHRS and CDR2 YFSETQ. The CDR3 length is 17 residues. The trim removed 4 bases at V and 0 bases at J, leaving 10 bases unmatched. In the original analysis: Amplified reference gene primers provided the basis for estimating nucleated cell counts. The protocol was immunoSEQ multiplex PCR, while the TCRdb copy is restricted to in-frame clones and leaves out a portion. That table gives V, J and clone size, and the DNA gave D and trimming. This table has over 300,000 clones, 85% appearing once.

Sequences were obtained from peripheral blood. The receptor was derived from a human donor in a cohort sampled during active COVID-19. The genes are TRBV5-1 and TRBJ1-3, with 7 bases identical to TRBD1. CDR3 in DNA: TGCGCCAGCAGCCCAATGACAGGGCGTCCCTCTGGAAACACCATATATTTT. It encodes CASSPMTGRPSGNTIYF. The full variable domain, completed using reference TRBV5-1 and TRBJ1-3, is KAGVTQTPRYLIKTRGQQVTLSCSPISGHRSVSWYQQTPGQGLQFLFEYFSETQRNKGNFPGRFSGRQFSNSRSEMNVSTLELGDSALYLCASSPMTGRPSGNTIYFGEGSWLTVV.